The present entry profiles one TCR beta chain with its context. Its antigen is not identified. Libraries were prepared by immunoSEQ multiplex PCR; TCRdb keeps only in-frame clonotypes and omits some of them. The sample yields about 14,000 clones, roughly 93% seen once. This specimen belongs to a study of chemoradiotherapy in HPV16-positive cancers. Overall study findings and caveats: In HPV16-positive patients, HPV-responsive T-cell expansion tracked better recurrence-free survival. Functional assays defining HPV-specific T cells used only two HPV16-positive patients.

Per the germline V gene, CDR1 is LNHDA and CDR2 is SQIVND (reference sequence). The CDR3 totals 15 residues. V lost 5 bases, J lost 5 bases, and 6 bases stayed unmatched. The specimen was blood, collected from a patient who underwent chemoradiotherapy. This clonotype was obtained from a human donor with HPV-associated anogenital cancer. The gene calls are TRBV19 and TRBJ2-5; 12 bases map to TRBD2. CDR3 residues: CASSEPGLAGETQYF. The CDR3 DNA reads as TGTGCCAGTAGTGAACCGGGACTAGCGGGTGAGACCCAGTACTTC.